This record covers a single TCR beta chain. Its antigen is not known. The sample is drawn from a study of T cell responses to AZD1222 COVID-19 vaccine. Study summary: Second-dose intervals near 4 or 12 weeks were combined. Broader study findings: The donors showed a predominance of white British ancestry and of females, with possible underestimation of clonal diversity.

Profiling relied on immunoSEQ multiplex PCR, and the TCRdb table lists in-frame clones only, not all of them. The sample lists 120,000 or so clones, over 80% seen once, with 1.1% in the top ten. The source material was peripheral blood, sampled on day 0 of AZD1222 vaccination. This clonotype was obtained from an adult in good health.

The CDR3 DNA follows: TGTGCCAGCAGCCAATTCCGGGCCTACGAGCAGTACTTC. This sequence encodes CASSQFRAYEQYF. The chain recombines TRBV3-1 (or the pseudogene TRBV3-2) with TRBJ2-7, with D hard to call. The CDR3 is 13 amino acids. V lost 2 bases to trimming and J lost 2 bases, with 7 bases between them. CDR1 is LGHDT, CDR2 YNNKEL, per germline (reference sequence).